This T cell receptor (beta chain) was captured in a study of blood T cell repertoires in COVID-19. Study details: Sample material is recorded as cDNA or gDNA derived from T cells, B-cell-depleted T cells, or PBMCs.

Some clones are missing from TCRdb's copy, which holds only in-frame ones; the method was immunoSEQ multiplex PCR. This sample carries some 50,000 clones, approximately 84% of them seen once, and the ten largest clones take over 25%. Per the germline V gene, CDR1 is SGDLS and CDR2 is YYNGEE. V dropped 4 bases and J dropped 3 bases, with 10 bases sitting between them. The CDR3 runs 14 residues. The source material was peripheral blood. The chain couples TRBV9 to TRBJ1-4; tentatively, D is TRBD1 (6 bases). This clonotype was sampled from a human donor in a cohort sampled during active COVID-19. As DNA, the CDR3 is TGTGCCAGCAGCCGACAGGTGGCTAATGAAAAACTGTTTTTT. It encodes CASSRQVANEKLFF.